This T cell receptor (beta chain) was recovered during a study of PD-1 blockade in mismatch repair-deficient tumors. As for the study in general: Enrolled about 2012-2016, patients had progressing, pretreated mismatch repair-deficient cancers of around twelve types.

All patients were mismatch repair deficient, assessed by either PCR or immunohistochemistry. TCRs were sequenced from a few patients responding to pembrolizumab. Study-wide results and caveats: Tumor-resident clones, often absent from pretreatment blood, expanded after pembrolizumab and then contracted.

Using immunoSEQ multiplex PCR, the repertoire was profiled, and TCRdb retains in-frame clones only, with some absent. The sample lists 90,000 to 130,000 clones, about 80% occurring once. V shed 4 bases and J 11 bases; nucleotides not matched to a gene: 7. The CDR3 has 13 residues. CDR1 is SGHDT and CDR2 is YYEEEE in the germline V gene. Details on this clone: The antigen is unknown.

The J gene is TRBJ2-5, the V gene TRBV5-6; the match to TRBD2 covers 11 bases. This TCR derives from an adult with mismatch repair-deficient cancer. The specimen comprised peripheral blood, sampled 60 weeks after starting pembrolizumab. The CDR3 is CASSGLAGRVQYF. The CDR3 nucleotides are TGTGCCAGCAGCGGACTAGCGGGCCGGGTGCAGTACTTC. Supplemented by reference TRBV5-6 and TRBJ2-5, the full variable domain reads DAGVTQSPTHLIKTRGQQVTLRCSPKSGHDTVSWYQQALGQGPQFIFQYYEEEERQRGNFPDRFSGHQFPNYSSELNVNALLLGDSALYLCASSGLAGRVQYFGPGTRLLVL.